Listed here is a single T cell receptor beta chain. V was pared by 8 bases and J by 2 bases, with 11 bases of the junction left unmatched. Germline V CDR1 and CDR2: MDHEN, SYDVKM. The CDR3 loop spans 15 amino acids. The protocol was immunoSEQ multiplex PCR, while the TCRdb copy is restricted to in-frame clones and leaves out a portion. The sample yields 110,000 or so clones, 65% to 75% seen once. The sample is drawn from a study of shared clonotypes between healthy human individuals. The TCR was taken from a woman aged 25 to 45 in good health. The J gene is TRBJ2-7, the V gene TRBV28; the match to TRBD2 covers 8 bases. Material: memory CD8+ T cells sorted from blood. Subset indicated: CD45RO+ cells pooled with CCR7-negative TemRA cells. CDR3 nucleotide sequence: TGTGCCAGCTCGTCCTTAGCGGGGTCCGCCTACGAGCAGTACTTC. This encodes CASSSLAGSAYEQYF.